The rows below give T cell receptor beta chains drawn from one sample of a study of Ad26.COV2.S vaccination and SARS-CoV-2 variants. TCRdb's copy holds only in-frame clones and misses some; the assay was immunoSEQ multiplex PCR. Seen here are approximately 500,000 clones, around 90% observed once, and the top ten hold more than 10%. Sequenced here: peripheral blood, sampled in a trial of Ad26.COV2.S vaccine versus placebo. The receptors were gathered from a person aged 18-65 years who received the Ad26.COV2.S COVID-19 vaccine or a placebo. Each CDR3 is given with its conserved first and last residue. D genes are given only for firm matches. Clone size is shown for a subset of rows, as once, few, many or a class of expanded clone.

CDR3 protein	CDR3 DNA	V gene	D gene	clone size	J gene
CASSYGGTSDYEQYF	TGTGCCAGCAGTTACGGCGGGACTAGCGACTACGAGCAGTACTTC	TRBV6-2/TRBV6-3	TRBD2	.	TRBJ2-7
CASSSNSVEYF	TGTGCCAGCAGTTCAAACAGCGTGGAGTACTTC	TRBV28	.	.	TRBJ2-7
CAWSGGHILSYEQYF	TGTGCCTGGAGTGGGGGACATATTTTGAGCTACGAGCAGTACTTC	TRBV30	.	.	TRBJ2-7
CASSLGQRAEAFF	TGTGCCAGCAGCTTAGGACAGAGGGCTGAAGCTTTCTTT	TRBV7-8	.	.	TRBJ1-1
CASSPAGGGRATYEQYF	TGTGCCAGCAGCCCCGCGGGGGGCGGGAGGGCAACCTACGAGCAGTACTTC	TRBV9	TRBD2	.	TRBJ2-7
CASSLGARRGLTDTQYF	TGTGCCAGCAGCTTAGGAGCTAGGCGGGGGCTCACAGATACGCAGTATTTT	TRBV7-8	.	once	TRBJ2-3
CASVDRGTKNIQYF	TGTGCCAGCGTAGACAGGGGAACCAAAAACATTCAGTACTTC	TRBV28	TRBD1	.	TRBJ2-4
CASSGRGYTF	TGTGCCAGCAGCGGGAGAGGCTACACCTTC	TRBV9	.	.	TRBJ1-2
CASSQEGEQETQYF	TGTGCCAGCAGTCAGGAGGGGGAGCAAGAGACCCAGTACTTC	TRBV13	.	.	TRBJ2-5
CASRKGAGQPQHF	TGTGCCAGCAGAAAGGGGGCAGGTCAGCCCCAGCATTTT	TRBV6-5	TRBD1	.	TRBJ1-5
CAIRATGNTEAFF	TGTGCCATCAGGGCTACAGGGAACACTGAAGCTTTCTTT	TRBV10-3	.	few	TRBJ1-1
CASSPGTDTDTQYF	TGTGCCAGCAGCCCCGGGACTGACACAGATACGCAGTATTTT	TRBV7-3	.	once	TRBJ2-3
CASIPAFGGTGELFF	TGCGCCAGCATCCCTGCCTTTGGGGGGACCGGGGAGCTGTTTTTT	TRBV5-1	.	once	TRBJ2-2
CASSFKPNTEAFF	TGTGCCAGCAGCTTTAAGCCGAACACTGAAGCTTTCTTT	TRBV7-6	.	.	TRBJ1-1
CASSRQGAWNSPLHF	TGTGCCAGCAGTCGACAGGGGGCCTGGAATTCACCCCTCCACTTT	TRBV27	TRBD1	few	TRBJ1-6
CATSRAGQFSNEQFF	TGTGCCACCAGCAGAGCGGGACAGTTCAGCAATGAGCAGTTCTTC	TRBV15	TRBD1	.	TRBJ2-1
CASSLGEPQHF	TGTGCCAGCAGTTTGGGAGAGCCCCAGCATTTT	TRBV12-3/TRBV12-4	.	.	TRBJ1-5
CASSSLPGQASYEQYF	TGTGCCAGTAGTAGCCTGCCAGGGCAGGCATCCTACGAGCAGTACTTC	TRBV19	.	.	TRBJ2-7
CATSRELAGVSNEQFF	TGTGCCACCAGCAGAGAACTAGCGGGAGTTTCCAATGAGCAGTTCTTC	TRBV15	TRBD2	.	TRBJ2-1
CASSRGPYNEQFF	TGTGCCAGCAGTCGGGGCCCCTACAATGAGCAGTTCTTC	TRBV5-5	.	.	TRBJ2-1
CASGGQAKLGNIQYF	TGTGCCAGCGGAGGGCAGGCCAAGCTAGGAAACATTCAGTACTTC	TRBV6-4	.	.	TRBJ2-4
CASSKEGESNYGYTF	TGTGCCAGCAGCAAAGAAGGAGAATCTAACTATGGCTACACCTTC	TRBV21-1	.	.	TRBJ1-2
CATSRGTGGASKNIQYF	TGTGCCACCAGCAGAGGTACAGGGGGCGCCTCCAAAAACATTCAGTACTTC	TRBV15	TRBD1	.	TRBJ2-4
CASSWAGEFMEQFF	TGTGCCAGCAGTTGGGCTGGGGAGTTCATGGAGCAGTTCTTC	TRBV7-2	.	.	TRBJ2-1
CASSLKGTGKLFF	TGTGCCAGCAGTTTGAAGGGTACCGGAAAACTGTTTTTT	TRBV28	.	.	TRBJ1-4
CASSEVKGGGEQFF	TGTGCCAGCAGTGAAGTGAAGGGAGGGGGCGAGCAGTTCTTC	TRBV2	.	.	TRBJ2-1
CASSPWDTKSYEQYF	TGTGCCAGCAGTCCATGGGACACCAAGTCCTACGAGCAGTACTTC	TRBV27	.	.	TRBJ2-7
CASSLLGQNTGELFF	TGCGCCAGCAGCTTGTTAGGCCAGAACACCGGGGAGCTGTTTTTT	TRBV5-1	.	few	TRBJ2-2
CASSGMTSGPVRELFF	TGCGCCAGCAGCGGTATGACTAGCGGACCCGTCCGGGAGCTGTTTTTT	TRBV5-1	TRBD2	.	TRBJ2-2
CASSVGVGRSTEAFF	TGTGCCAGCAGCGTAGGAGTTGGTCGGAGCACTGAAGCTTTCTTT	TRBV9	.	.	TRBJ1-1
CASKTHNREKGNQPQHF	TGTGCCAGTAAGACCCATAACAGGGAAAAGGGCAATCAGCCCCAGCATTTT	TRBV19	.	.	TRBJ1-5
CASSSVGDEQYF	TGTGCCAGCAGCTCCGTGGGCGACGAGCAGTACTTC	TRBV7-9	.	.	TRBJ2-7
CASSSGTNTDTQYF	TGCGCCAGCAGCTCCGGGACTAACACAGATACGCAGTATTTT	TRBV5-1	TRBD2	.	TRBJ2-3
CASSRPTGATEAFF	TGTGCCAGCAGTCGACCTACAGGGGCCACTGAAGCTTTCTTT	TRBV6-5	TRBD1	once	TRBJ1-1
CASREGDTIAGELFF	TGTGCCAGCAGGGAGGGGGACACAATCGCCGGGGAGCTGTTTTTT	TRBV6-6	.	.	TRBJ2-2
CASSLGSGYTF	TGTGCCAGCAGCCTAGGAAGTGGCTACACCTTC	TRBV7-2	.	.	TRBJ1-2
CASSFTGWTEAFF	TGTGCCAGCAGTTTCACAGGGTGGACTGAAGCTTTCTTT	TRBV27	.	.	TRBJ1-1
CASSLKAGLNTGELFF	TGTGCCAGCAGCTTGAAAGCGGGACTGAACACCGGGGAGCTGTTTTTT	TRBV5-4	TRBD2	once	TRBJ2-2
CASSLAIRGVGYTF	TGTGCCAGCAGCTTGGCCATAAGGGGTGTTGGCTACACCTTC	TRBV5-4	.	few	TRBJ1-2
CASSYGLRETQYF	TGTGCCAGCAGCTATGGACTGAGGGAGACCCAGTACTTC	TRBV7-9	.	.	TRBJ2-5
CASSLVQGQTYEQYF	TGTGCCAGCAGCTTGGTTCAGGGACAGACCTACGAGCAGTACTTC	TRBV7-8	TRBD1	.	TRBJ2-7
CATSRGPVAGGPTEQYF	TGTGCCACCAGCAGAGGCCCAGTGGCGGGAGGGCCTACCGAGCAGTACTTC	TRBV15	TRBD2	.	TRBJ2-7